The clone carrying this TCR beta chain has just a few counts. Its antigen is unknown. Trimming removed 7 bases from V and 6 bases from J, with 12 bases in between. The CDR3 consists of 13 residues. Per the germline V gene, CDR1 is SNHLY and CDR2 is FYNNEI. This record belongs to a study of T cell clones after liver transplantation. Overall study context: Post-transplant blood was tracked for graft-donor-reactive T cell clones identified in a pre-transplant mixed lymphocyte reaction. Tolerance: complete withdrawal held at least one year, liver enzymes staying within twice normal.

The repertoire was sequenced with immunoSEQ multiplex PCR; TCRdb's copy has only in-frame clones and lacks some. Among roughly 5,100 clones listed, around 32% were seen once. Alloreactive TCRbeta sequences came from sequencing proliferating CFSE-low cells in the MLR. Pre-transplant recipient cells met graft donor PBMCs, splenocytes, lymph-node cells, or third-party PBMCs. Overall study results and limits: Migration into the graft, not deletion, may explain lost graft donor-reactive T cells.

The sequenced material came from CD4+ T cells from cultured PBMCs. This receptor was identified in a human patient who received a liver transplant. The T cells may come from the graft donor. The chain couples TRBV2 to TRBJ1-4; no clear D gene. The CDR3 loop reads CASTRAGYEKLFF. The DNA of the CDR3 is TGTGCCAGCACTCGGGCGGGGTATGAAAAACTGTTTTTT.